The rows below give T cell receptor beta chains drawn from one sample of a study of blood T cell repertoires in COVID-19. Libraries were prepared by immunoSEQ multiplex PCR; TCRdb keeps only in-frame clonotypes and omits some of them. This table holds fewer than 80,000 clones, about 74% found once. The sequencing sample was made of peripheral blood. The receptors were sampled from an elderly woman with acute or convalescent COVID-19. The CDR3 runs from the conserved cysteine through the conserved F or W. D genes are given only for firm matches. Size tells how often a clone was seen (once, few, many) or the class of an expanded clone, and some rows leave it out.

D	size	J	V	CDR3	DNA
NA	NA	TRBJ1-1	TRBV7-8	CASSRDILNTEAFF	TGTGCCAGCAGCCGGGACATCTTGAACACTGAAGCTTTCTTT
NA	NA	TRBJ1-5	TRBV18	CASSQGRAHQPQHF	TGTGCCAGCTCCCAGGGGAGGGCCCATCAGCCCCAGCATTTT
NA	few	TRBJ1-1	TRBV5-8	CASSLRGTNTEAFF	TGTGCCAGCAGCTTGCGGGGGACGAACACTGAAGCTTTCTTT
TRBD1	NA	TRBJ2-5	TRBV29-1	CSALSTGGRETQYF	TGCAGCGCACTCAGTACAGGGGGCCGGGAGACCCAGTACTTC
NA	NA	TRBJ2-1	TRBV19	CASSHLWADRRNEQFF	TGTGCCAGTAGCCACCTGTGGGCCGATAGAAGGAATGAGCAGTTCTTC
TRBD1	once	TRBJ1-1	TRBV4-2	CASSQDRQGAMNTEAFF	TGTGCCAGCAGCCAAGACCGGCAGGGGGCCATGAACACTGAAGCTTTCTTT
TRBD2	NA	TRBJ2-1	TRBV28	CASKWLAGVEQFF	TGTGCCAGCAAATGGCTAGCGGGAGTCGAGCAGTTCTTC
TRBD2	NA	TRBJ2-1	TRBV7-2	CASSLWIAGGGDEQFF	TGTGCCAGCAGCTTATGGATAGCGGGAGGTGGGGATGAGCAGTTCTTC
TRBD2	NA	TRBJ2-1	TRBV9	CASSPKRSGRALDEQFF	TGTGCCAGCAGTCCGAAGAGGAGCGGGAGGGCCCTGGATGAGCAGTTCTTC
TRBD1	NA	TRBJ1-4	TRBV19	CASSTDRDEKLFF	TGTGCCAGTAGTACCGACAGGGATGAAAAACTGTTTTTT
NA	NA	TRBJ1-1	TRBV28	CASRGPYTEAFF	TGTGCCAGCAGGGGGCCGTACACTGAAGCTTTCTTT
TRBD1	NA	TRBJ1-5	TRBV6-5	CASSLRQGWDQPQHF	TGTGCCAGCAGCCTCCGACAGGGTTGGGATCAGCCCCAGCATTTT
NA	NA	TRBJ2-3	TRBV6-5	CASTNGFLSTDTQYF	TGTGCCAGCACCAACGGTTTCCTCAGCACAGATACGCAGTATTTT
TRBD1	NA	TRBJ1-2	TRBV27	CASSLFLGQGAGGYTF	TGTGCCAGCAGTTTATTCTTAGGACAGGGGGCTGGCGGCTACACCTTC
TRBD1	NA	TRBJ2-1	TRBV27	CASRLRQGSYNEQFF	TGTGCCAGCAGGCTACGACAGGGGTCCTACAATGAGCAGTTCTTC
NA	NA	TRBJ1-5	TRBV6-5	CASSRNRDQPQHF	TGTGCCAGCAGCCGCAACAGGGATCAGCCCCAGCATTTT
NA	NA	TRBJ2-6	TRBV9	CASSARGSGANVLTF	TGTGCCAGCAGCGCGAGGGGGTCTGGGGCCAACGTCCTGACTTTC
NA	few	TRBJ2-3	TRBV6-2/TRBV6-3	CASSYSLSTGDTQYF	TGTGCCAGCAGTTACTCGTTAAGCACCGGAGATACGCAGTATTTT
NA	NA	TRBJ1-1	TRBV7-8	CASSLQGGNTEAFF	TGTGCCAGCAGCTTACAGGGAGGGAACACTGAAGCTTTCTTT
TRBD2	once	TRBJ2-5	TRBV6-2/TRBV6-3	CASSSQRQTSGRRETQYF	TGTGCCAGCAGTTCCCAACGGCAGACTAGCGGGAGGAGGGAGACCCAGTACTTC
TRBD2	NA	TRBJ2-3	TRBV24-1	CATSDPSARTSGGADTQYF	TGTGCCACCAGTGATCCCTCAGCTAGGACTAGCGGGGGGGCAGATACGCAGTATTTT
NA	NA	TRBJ1-5	TRBV7-2	CASSLEMYSNQPQHF	TGTGCCAGCAGCTTAGAAATGTATAGCAATCAGCCCCAGCATTTT
NA	many	TRBJ1-5	TRBV2	CASRTDGTQHF	TGTGCCAGCAGGACAGACGGTACCCAGCATTTT
TRBD1	few	TRBJ1-2	TRBV9	CASSGPGTGGSYGYTF	TGTGCCAGCAGCGGTCCCGGGACAGGGGGCAGCTATGGCTACACCTTC
NA	NA	TRBJ1-2	TRBV29-1	CSAVPGHEYGYTF	TGCAGCGCAGTACCGGGACACGAGTATGGCTACACCTTC
TRBD2	NA	TRBJ2-2	TRBV3-1/TRBV3-2	CASSQGFSLAGGTGELFF	TGTGCCAGCAGCCAAGGATTTAGCCTAGCGGGAGGAACCGGGGAGCTGTTTTTT
NA	NA	TRBJ2-7	TRBV6-2/TRBV6-3	CASSLTGRGEQYF	TGTGCCAGCAGTTTGACAGGCAGAGGGGAGCAGTACTTC
TRBD1	NA	TRBJ2-3	TRBV19	CASSAQGAIGTDTQYF	TGTGCCAGTAGTGCACAGGGGGCGATTGGCACAGATACGCAGTATTTT
TRBD1	NA	TRBJ2-2	TRBV19	CATRQGVNTGELFF	TGTGCCACCAGACAGGGTGTGAACACCGGGGAGCTGTTTTTT
NA	few	TRBJ1-2	TRBV19	CASSPQGFYGYTF	TGTGCCAGTAGTCCCCAGGGATTCTATGGCTACACCTTC
TRBD1	NA	TRBJ2-7	TRBV7-8	CASSLETIRGTGLYEQYF	TGTGCCAGCAGCTTAGAGACTATAAGGGGGACAGGGCTCTATGAGCAGTACTTC
NA	NA	TRBJ2-7	TRBV5-1	CASSWTLSGLSYEQYF	TGCGCCAGCAGCTGGACCTTAAGCGGTTTATCCTACGAGCAGTACTTC
TRBD2	NA	TRBJ2-1	TRBV27	CASKVAGALRNEQFF	TGTGCCAGCAAGGTAGCGGGAGCCTTACGCAATGAGCAGTTCTTC
TRBD1	NA	TRBJ1-2	TRBV28	CASSLGTGVWEGYTF	TGTGCCAGCAGTTTAGGGACAGGGGTTTGGGAAGGCTACACCTTC
TRBD2	NA	TRBJ2-4	TRBV24-1	CATRDSGRGVQYF	TGTGCCACCCGGGATAGCGGGAGGGGGGTTCAGTACTTC
TRBD1	few	TRBJ2-2	TRBV6-2/TRBV6-3	CASSYSTGGPRTGELFF	TGTGCCAGCAGTTACTCCACAGGGGGCCCGAGGACCGGGGAGCTGTTTTTT
TRBD1	NA	TRBJ1-2	TRBV6-5	CASRPTDRVDGYTF	TGTGCCAGCAGACCTACCGACAGGGTAGATGGCTACACCTTC
NA	NA	TRBJ2-7	TRBV6-2/TRBV6-3	CASSTNGRPNYEQYF	TGTGCCAGCAGTACCAATGGGAGACCCAACTACGAGCAGTACTTC
NA	NA	TRBJ1-5	TRBV28	CASSSPNNLFGQKNYQPQHF	TGTGCCAGCAGTTCCCCGAACAATTTATTCGGACAGAAGAACTATCAGCCCCAGCATTTT
TRBD2	NA	TRBJ2-7	TRBV6-5	CASSLAGVTYEQYF	TGTGCCAGCAGTTTAGCGGGAGTTACCTACGAGCAGTACTTC
TRBD2	NA	TRBJ2-3	TRBV19	CASTVRAGGTMGTDTQYF	TGTGCCAGTACAGTGCGGGCGGGAGGGACAATGGGCACAGATACGCAGTATTTT
TRBD2	medium-sized	TRBJ2-1	TRBV10-2	CASSGPGLAFNEQFF	TGCGCCAGCAGCGGGCCGGGACTAGCGTTCAATGAGCAGTTCTTC
TRBD1	NA	TRBJ1-4	TRBV27	CASRGQGGEKLFF	TGTGCCAGTCGGGGACAGGGAGGTGAAAAACTGTTTTTT
NA	NA	TRBJ2-1	TRBV5-1	CASPLAKGLSVDEQFF	TGCGCCAGCCCCCTCGCGAAGGGGCTAAGTGTCGATGAGCAGTTCTTC
NA	NA	TRBJ1-1	TRBV19	CASSIGDTNTEAFF	TGTGCCAGTAGTATAGGGGACACGAACACTGAAGCTTTCTTT
TRBD2	NA	TRBJ2-1	TRBV15	CATSRDGGRAAGEQFF	TGTGCCACCAGCAGAGACGGCGGGAGGGCCGCTGGTGAGCAGTTCTTC